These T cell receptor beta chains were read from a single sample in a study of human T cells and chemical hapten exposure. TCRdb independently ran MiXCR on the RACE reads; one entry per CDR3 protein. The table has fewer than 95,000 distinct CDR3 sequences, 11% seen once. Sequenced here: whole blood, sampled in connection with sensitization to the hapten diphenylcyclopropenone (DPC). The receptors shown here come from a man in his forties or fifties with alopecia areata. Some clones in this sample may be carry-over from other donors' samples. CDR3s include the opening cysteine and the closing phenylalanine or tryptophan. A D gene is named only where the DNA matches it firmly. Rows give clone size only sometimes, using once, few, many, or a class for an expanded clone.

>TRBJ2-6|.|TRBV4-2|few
TGTGCCAGCAGCCAAGATCGGGGCAGGGGGGCTGGGGCCAACGTCCTGACTTTC
CASSQDRGRGAGANVLTF
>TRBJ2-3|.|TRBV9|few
TGTGCCAGCAGCCCCTTTGATGGAGATACGCAGTATTTT
CASSPFDGDTQYF
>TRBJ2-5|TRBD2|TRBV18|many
TGTGCCAGCTCACAGATGGTAGCGGGGGTCCGGGAAGAGACCCAGTACTTC
CASSQMVAGVREETQYF
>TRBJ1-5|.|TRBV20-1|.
TGCAGTGCTCGACCATGGACACAGGGAAGCAATCAGCCCCAGCATTTT
CSARPWTQGSNQPQHF
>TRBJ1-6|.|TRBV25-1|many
TGTGCCAGCAGTTTTCTATATAATTCACCCCTCCACTTT
CASSFLYNSPLHF
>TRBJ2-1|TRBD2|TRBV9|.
TGTGCCAGCAGCCCCACACTAGCGGGAGGGTCCTACAATGAGCAGTTCTTC
CASSPTLAGGSYNEQFF
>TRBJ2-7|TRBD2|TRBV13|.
TGTGCCAGCAGCTTAGGAGAGGGACTAGCGGGAGGAAGCTCCTACGAGCAGTACTTC
CASSLGEGLAGGSSYEQYF
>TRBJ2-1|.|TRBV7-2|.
TGTGCCAGCAGCTCAAGTATGGCGGGGGAGCAGTTCTTC
CASSSSMAGEQFF
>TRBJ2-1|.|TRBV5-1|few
TGCGCCAGCAGCTTGGGTGGGGGCTCAGCCAATGGGGGTTCCTACAATGAGCAGTTCTTC
CASSLGGGSANGGSYNEQFF
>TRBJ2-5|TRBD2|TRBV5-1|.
TGCGCCAGCAGCTCTAGCGGGGCACAAGAGACCCAGTACTTC
CASSSSGAQETQYF
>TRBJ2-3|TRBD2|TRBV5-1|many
TGCGCCAGCAGCTTGTTGGGGCAGCGGGAGGGCCTAGGAGATACGCAGTATTTT
CASSLLGQREGLGDTQYF
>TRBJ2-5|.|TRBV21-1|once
TGTGCCAGCAGCAAAAAGGTTCCTGGAGTCAGGGTGGAGACCCAGTACTTC
CASSKKVPGVRVETQYF
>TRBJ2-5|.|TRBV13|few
TGTGCCAGCAGCCAATCCCCAGGCCAAGAGACCCAGTACTTC
CASSQSPGQETQYF
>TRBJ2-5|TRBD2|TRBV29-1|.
TGCAGCGTCGCCGGGACTAACTACCAAGAGACCCAGTACTTC
CSVAGTNYQETQYF
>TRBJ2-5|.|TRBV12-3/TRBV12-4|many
TGTGCCAGCAGTTTCTCACGAGAGACCCAGTACTTC
CASSFSRETQYF
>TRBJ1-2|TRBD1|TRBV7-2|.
TGTGCCAGCAGCCTTTCGGGACAGGGAAGGAATGGCTACACCTTC
CASSLSGQGRNGYTF
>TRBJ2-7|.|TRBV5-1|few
TGCGCCAGCAGCCGGGACGACCGGGGCGAGCAGTACTTC
CASSRDDRGEQYF
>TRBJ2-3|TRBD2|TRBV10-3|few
TGTGCCATCAATGAACCAGCGGGAGGACCCACAGATACGCAGTATTTT
CAINEPAGGPTDTQYF
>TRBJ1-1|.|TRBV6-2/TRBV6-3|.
TGTGCCAGCGAGAAGAGAGATGACAACCCCAGGGACACTGAAGCTTTCTTT
CASEKRDDNPRDTEAFF
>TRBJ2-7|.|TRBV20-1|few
TGCAGTGCTAGATCCGGAACTAGCATCTCCGAGCAGTACTTC
CSARSGTSISEQYF
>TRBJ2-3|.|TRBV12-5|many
TGTGCTAGTGGTTTGACCCGCGCAGATACGCAGTATTTT
CASGLTRADTQYF
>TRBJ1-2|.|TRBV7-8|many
TGTGCCAGCAGCTTAGATGGAGCCGGGGACTATGGCTACACCTTC
CASSLDGAGDYGYTF
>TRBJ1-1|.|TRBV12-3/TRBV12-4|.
TGTGCCAGCGGTTTGCGGGGCTTAGCTGAAGCTTTCTTT
CASGLRGLAEAFF
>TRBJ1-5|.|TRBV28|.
TGTGCCAGCACTCTATCGGGGGGGAATCAGCCCCAGCATTTT
CASTLSGGNQPQHF
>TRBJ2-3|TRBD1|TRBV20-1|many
TGCAGTGCTCTCCGGGACAGAACCACAGATACGCAGTATTTT
CSALRDRTTDTQYF
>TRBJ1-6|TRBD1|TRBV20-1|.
TGCAGTGCTAGACATGTGGACAGGGCGACCTATAATTCACCCCTCCACTTT
CSARHVDRATYNSPLHF
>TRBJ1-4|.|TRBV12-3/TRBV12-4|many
TGTGCCAGCAGTCGACAGGCTAATAATGAAAAACTGTTTTTT
CASSRQANNEKLFF
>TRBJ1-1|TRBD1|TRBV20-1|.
TGCAGTGCTAGCCCAGGGGGCTTTGCTGAAGCTTTCTTT
CSASPGGFAEAFF
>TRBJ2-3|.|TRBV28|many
TGTGCCAGCAGTTTATTATCAGGCACAGATACGCAGTATTTT
CASSLLSGTDTQYF
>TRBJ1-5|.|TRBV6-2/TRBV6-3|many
TGTGCCAGCAGTTACCTTGACCCTGTTAATCAGCCCCAGCATTTT
CASSYLDPVNQPQHF
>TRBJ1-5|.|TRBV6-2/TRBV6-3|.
TGTGCCAGCAGACTGGACAGTTGGGAGCCCCAGCATTTT
CASRLDSWEPQHF
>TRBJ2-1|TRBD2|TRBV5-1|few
TGCGCCAGCAGCCCTGATACTAGCGGGAGAAGAAATGAGCAGTTCTTC
CASSPDTSGRRNEQFF
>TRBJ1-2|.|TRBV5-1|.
TGCGCCAGCAGCTTGGATCCGGGATCTAACTATGGCTACACCTTC
CASSLDPGSNYGYTF
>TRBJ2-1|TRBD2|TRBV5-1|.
TGCGCCAGCAGTTCTACTAGCGGGGCCAATGAGCAGTTCTTC
CASSSTSGANEQFF
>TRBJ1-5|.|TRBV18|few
TGTGCCAGCTCACCTTCAGGGGCCGATCAGCCCCAGCATTTT
CASSPSGADQPQHF
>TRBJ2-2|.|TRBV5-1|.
TGCGCCGGCAGCTTCCGGGACGCCCGCCGGGAGCTGTTTTTT
CAGSFRDARRELFF
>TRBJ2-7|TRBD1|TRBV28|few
TGTGCCAGCAGCCCTACAGGGGGCGACTACGAGCAGTACTTC
CASSPTGGDYEQYF
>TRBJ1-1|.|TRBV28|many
TGTGCCAGCAGTTTACGTGCGTCCGCAAACCTTAGGCCTGAAGCTTTCTTT
CASSLRASANLRPEAFF
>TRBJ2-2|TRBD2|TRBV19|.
TGTGCCAGTAGTAGCCCCATAGCGGGCTCTACCGGGGAGCTGTTTTTT
CASSSPIAGSTGELFF
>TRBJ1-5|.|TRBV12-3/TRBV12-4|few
TGTGCCAGCAGCAAACAGGAGGGGGGCAATCAGCCCCAGCATTTT
CASSKQEGGNQPQHF
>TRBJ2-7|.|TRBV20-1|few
TGCAGTACACGCCGACACCCCTACGAGCAGTACTTC
CSTRRHPYEQYF
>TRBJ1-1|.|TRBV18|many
TGTGCCAGCTCATTCGACCAGGAGAACACTGAAGCTTTCTTT
CASSFDQENTEAFF
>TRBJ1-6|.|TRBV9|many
TGTGCCAGCAGCGAGGGACCTGGGGGTTCACCCCTCCACTTT
CASSEGPGGSPLHF
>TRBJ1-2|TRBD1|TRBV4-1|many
TGCGCCAGCAGCCAAGACCCAGCGGGACAGAAATTTAACTATGGCTACACCTTC
CASSQDPAGQKFNYGYTF
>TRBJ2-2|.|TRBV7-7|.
TGTGCTAGCCCCGGGAGCGTTACCGGGGAGATGTTTTTT
CASPGSVTGEMFF
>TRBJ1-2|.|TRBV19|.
TGTGCCAGTAGTTACAGGGAAAGGAGATACTATGGCTACACCTTC
CASSYRERRYYGYTF
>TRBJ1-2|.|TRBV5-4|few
TGTGCCAGCACACAGGGCAACTATGGCTACACCTTC
CASTQGNYGYTF
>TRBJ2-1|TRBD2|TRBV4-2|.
TGTGCCAGCAGCCAAGTAGCTTGGACTAGCGGGTCCCTCTGGGGGGACAATGAGCAGTTCTTC
CASSQVAWTSGSLWGDNEQFF